This T cell receptor beta chain was documented in a study of T cells in localized non-small cell lung cancer. General study points: Heterogeneity is still possible, as just one tumor region was sequenced. Highest T cell clonality was seen in uninvolved adjacent lung, surpassing that measured in tumor.

The V segment lost 2 bases and the J segment 11 bases; nucleotides outside the gene matches: 8. Looked up from germline, CDR1 is MNHEY and CDR2 is SMNVEV (reference sequence). This CDR3 is built from 15 residues. Profiled with immunoSEQ multiplex PCR; TCRdb holds only in-frame clones, not every one. The sample includes approximately 35,000 clones, approximately 90% seen only once; the top ten take 12%. Regarding this clone: Its antigen is not identified.

This rearrangement joins TRBV27 to TRBJ2-1, with 11 bases aligning to TRBD1. Sequencing used peripheral blood mononuclear cells, obtained before any cancer treatment. The receptor's source is a female donor aged 60 or older with stage II lung adenocarcinoma. The CDR3 loop reads CASSLRWDRGKKQFF. The CDR3 DNA reads as TGTGCCAGCAGTTTAAGGTGGGACAGGGGGAAGAAGCAGTTCTTC.